These 25 T cell receptor beta chains were all obtained from the same sample, sequenced in a study of blood T cell repertoires in COVID-19. Measured with immunoSEQ multiplex PCR; TCRdb has only the in-frame clones, and not every one. The repertoire holds some 140,000 clones, with around 80% as singletons. The source material was peripheral blood. The receptors stem from a man aged 60-69 years with acute or convalescent COVID-19.

The rearrangement links TRBV2 to TRBJ1-4; tentatively, D is TRBD1 (6 bases). Germline lookup yields CDR1 SNHLY and CDR2 FYNNEI. CDR3 length: 15 amino acids. Trimming left V 11 bases short and J 4 bases short, with 20 bases between. CDR3 bases: TGTGCCGGGGGCTCAGGGACCTCGGTTAATGAAAAACTGTTTTTT. It is translated as CAGGSGTSVNEKLFF. Together with reference TRBV2 and TRBJ1-4, the CDR3 gives the full variable domain: EPEVTQTPSHQVTQMGQEVILRCVPISNHLYFYWYRQILGQKVEFLVSFYNNEISEKSEIFDDQFSVERPDGSNFTLKIRSTKLEDSAMYFCAGGSGTSVNEKLFFGSGTQLSVL.

Of note for this clone: Other DNA variants within this sample encode the same CDR3. In DNA, the CDR3 is TGTGCCAGCAGCCCCCATCCGCTAGCGGTGCAAGAGACCCAGTACTTC. Translating it yields CASSPHPLAVQETQYF. This chain connects TRBV9 to TRBJ2-5; 7 bases fit TRBD2. V dropped 4 bases and J dropped 2; count of bases not matched to a gene: 11. CDR1 is SGDLS, CDR2 YYNGEE, per germline. The CDR3 totals 16 residues.

This chain joins TRBV7-2 and TRBJ1-5; D is possibly TRBD1 (6 bases). CDR3 size: 15 residues. V lost 4 bases, J lost 6 bases, and 16 bases lay in between. From germline, CDR1 is SGHTA and CDR2 FQGNSA. The CDR3 region is CASSSRATGSQPQHF. DNA for the CDR3: TGTGCCAGCAGCTCCAGGGCGACAGGATCTCAGCCCCAGCATTTT.

The V and J genes are TRBV28 and TRBJ1-2, with 8 bases identical to TRBD1. V shed 10 bases and J 1 base; nucleotides not matched to a gene: 5. CDR1 is MDHEN and CDR2 is SYDVKM in the germline V gene. The CDR3 totals 13 residues. Here the CDR3 DNA reads TGTGCCATTAGACAGGGGATTAACTATGGCTACACCTTC. It yields the protein CAIRQGINYGYTF.

The V call is TRBV19, the J call TRBJ1-3; a possible D gene is TRBD1 (5 bases). Germline V gene lookup returns CDR1 LNHDA and CDR2 SQIVND (reference sequence). This CDR3 has 14 amino acids. Between the trimmed V and J ends, which lost 7 bases and 0 bases, there was a span of 10 bases. CDR3 sequence (DNA): TGTGCCAGTAAAGACAGACGCTCTGGAAACACCATATATTTT. It is translated as CASKDRRSGNTIYF.

For this clone: The sample holds other DNA sequences that translate to the same CDR3. This sequence joins TRBV18 and TRBJ2-2; TRBD1 is a possible D gene (5 bases). CDR1 is KGHSH and CDR2 is LQKENI in the germline V gene. The V end lost 0 bases, the J end lost 5 bases, and 7 bases lay between the germline ends. CDR3 size: 14 residues. The CDR3: CASSPPSGTGELFF. The CDR3 region has the DNA TGTGCCAGCTCACCACCGTCAGGGACCGGGGAGCTGTTTTTT. The whole variable domain, filled in from reference TRBV18 and TRBJ2-2, reads NAGVMQNPRHLVRRRGQEARLRCSPMKGHSHVYWYRQLPEEGLKFMVYLQKENIIDESGMPKERFSAEFPKEGPSILRIQQVVRGDSAAYFCASSPPSGTGELFFGEGSRLTVL.

This rearrangement joins TRBV6-5 to TRBJ1-2, with TRBD1 identical over 9 bases. Trimming cost V 5 bases and J 4 bases; bases outside gene matches: 8. Germline CDR1 and CDR2: MNHEY and SVGAGI. CDR3 length equals 15 residues. The CDR3 DNA follows: TGTGCCAGCAGTACCCCACAGGGGGCAGGCTATGGCTACACCTTC. Residues: CASSTPQGAGYGYTF.

The rearrangement uses TRBV29-1 and TRBJ2-7, with D unclear. Trimming took 5 bases from V and 3 from J, leaving 8 bases between them. Germline V gene sequence: CDR1 SQVTM, CDR2 ANQGSEA. This CDR3 is 11 amino acids long. The CDR3 region is CSVRVSYEQYF. DNA of the CDR3: TGCAGCGTTCGGGTTAGCTACGAGCAGTACTTC.

The V gene is TRBV5-1, the J gene TRBJ2-2, with TRBD1 matching over 7 bases. The germline CDR1 and CDR2 sequences are SGHRS and YFSETQ. V dropped 7 bases and J dropped 4; count of bases not matched to a gene: 4. This CDR3 is 13 amino acids long. CDR3 protein: CASSDRVTGELFF. The DNA for the CDR3 is TGCGCCAGCTCAGACAGGGTCACCGGGGAGCTGTTTTTT.

This chain's CDR3 is CASSISLAGGPLKTQYF. The CDR3 DNA reads as TGTGCCAGTAGTATCTCTCTAGCGGGAGGGCCTCTGAAGACCCAGTACTTC. The V and J genes are TRBV19 and TRBJ2-5, with TRBD2 matching 12 bases. CDR1 is LNHDA, CDR2 SQIVND, per germline (reference sequence). The CDR3 loop spans 17 amino acids. V shed 3 bases and J 6 bases; nucleotides not matched to a gene: 11.

The rearrangement joins TRBV5-1 to TRBJ2-5; possible D gene TRBD2, 6 bases. The CDR3 totals 15 residues. Germline V gives CDR1 SGHRS, CDR2 YFSETQ. Deletions cut 6 bases from V and 2 bases from J, with 17 bases between. The CDR3 sequence is CASNPGLQPQETQYF. The CDR3 DNA reads TGCGCCAGCAACCCGGGACTCCAACCACAAGAGACCCAGTACTTC.

This chain connects TRBV6-4 to TRBJ2-4, with D perhaps TRBD1 (6 bases). The germline gives CDR1 MRHNA, CDR2 SNTAGT. V gave up 4 bases and J gave up 0 bases, with 16 bases separating them. The CDR3 has 17 residues. CDR3 amino acids: CASSGSGTPIAKNIQYF. The CDR3 DNA sequence: TGTGCCAGCAGTGGATCCGGGACACCTATAGCCAAAAACATTCAGTACTTC.

The chain carries TRBV5-1 and TRBJ2-1; TRBD1 matches 8 bases. Germline V lookup: CDR1 SGHRS, CDR2 YFSETQ. After removal of 4 bases from V and 0 bases from J, the junction contained 9 bases not matched to a gene. This CDR3 region has 17 residues. For the CDR3, the DNA is TGCGCCAGCAGCCGCCCCCCAGGACAGGGCTCCTACAATGAGCAGTTCTTC. It encodes CASSRPPGQGSYNEQFF.

This chain joins TRBV21-1 and TRBJ2-7; the table gives TRBD2 as D, unverified against the DNA. TRBV21-1 constitutes a pseudogene. The CDR3 extends over 16 amino acids. CDR3 nucleotides: TGTGCCAGCAGCCCACCTACTAGCGGTATCTCCTACGAGCAGTACTTC. Protein sequence: CASSPPTSGISYEQYF.

The chain is built from TRBV7-3 and TRBJ1-2; D is unclear. Germline loops: CDR1 SGHTA, CDR2 FQGTGA. Trimming stripped 4 bases from V and 8 bases from J, with 14 bases between. The CDR3 consists of 13 residues. For the CDR3, the DNA is TGTGCCAGCAGCTCTCAGGCGCCCGAGGGCTACACCTTC. Encoded protein: CASSSQAPEGYTF.

The rearrangement links TRBV7-6 to TRBJ2-3; the match to TRBD2 covers 7 bases. Germline CDR1 is SGHVS and CDR2 is FNYEAQ. The CDR3 runs 15 residues. V was pared by 5 bases and J by 5 bases, with 10 bases of the junction left unmatched. As DNA, the CDR3 is TGTGCCAGCAGCCCCCGGGTAGCGGGTAAAGATACGCAGTATTTT. Translated, it gives CASSPRVAGKDTQYF.

The V and J genes are TRBV18 and TRBJ1-1, with D tentatively TRBD1 (6 bases). Germline lookup yields CDR1 KGHSH and CDR2 LQKENI. CDR3 length: 17 residues. Deletions cut 3 bases from V and 2 bases from J, with 19 bases between. DNA for the CDR3: TGTGCCAGCTCACCCCCTGGTCCAGGGGCCCAAAACACTGAAGCTTTCTTT. It encodes CASSPPGPGAQNTEAFF.

The table lists this clone with a few counts. The V and J genes are TRBV28 and TRBJ2-6; D gene uncertain. This CDR3 is built from 14 residues. Trimming shortened V by 6 bases and J by 1 base, and 7 bases separated the two germline ends. CDR1 is MDHEN, CDR2 SYDVKM, per germline. The DNA of the CDR3 is TGTGCCAGCAGAGACACGTCTGGGGCCAACGTCCTGACTTTC. It yields the protein CASRDTSGANVLTF. The full variable domain, rest sourced from reference TRBV28 and TRBJ2-6, is DVKVTQSSRYLVKRTGEKVFLECVQDMDHENMFWYRQDPGLGLRLIYFSYDVKMKEKGDIPEGYSVSREKKERFSLILESASTNQTSMYLCASRDTSGANVLTFGAGSRLTVL.

The chain employs TRBV4-1 and TRBJ2-2; TRBD2 might be the D (6 bases). CDR1 and CDR2 (germline): MGHRA, YSYEKL. The CDR3 has 17 residues. The V and J ends lost 8 bases and 0 bases respectively, with 19 bases between them. CDR3 coding DNA: TGCGCCAGCGATTATGGGGGGAAGCGGGCGAACACCGGGGAGCTGTTTTTT. Amino acid sequence: CASDYGGKRANTGELFF.

As DNA, the CDR3 is TGTGCCAGCAGCTTAGCCGGCGGACAGGGTGCTGGAAACACCATATATTTT. Its translation is CASSLAGGQGAGNTIYF. V is TRBV7-2 and J is TRBJ1-3; 8 bases are shared with TRBD1. This CDR3 has 17 amino acids. V trimming: 0 bases; J trimming: 2 bases; junction bases outside the gene matches: 6. The germline V gene has CDR1 SGHTA and CDR2 FQGNSA.

The V call is TRBV19, the J call TRBJ1-5; 10 bases line up with TRBD1. Trimming removed 9 bases from V and 1 base from J; junction bases left unmatched: 6. The germline V gene has CDR1 LNHDA and CDR2 SQIVND (reference sequence). The CDR3 has 15 amino acids. The CDR3 loop is CASQGQGRSNQPQHF. In nucleotides, the CDR3 is TGTGCCAGCCAGGGACAGGGGAGGAGCAATCAGCCCCAGCATTTT.

The chain links TRBV5-1 to TRBJ2-7, with 11 bases lining up with TRBD2. This CDR3 has 15 residues. With 1 base clipped from V and 5 bases from J, the junction kept 5 bases outside the gene matches. Germline V gene data show CDR1 as SGHRS and CDR2 as YFSETQ. CDR3 residues: CASSLYTSGSHEQYF. The DNA for the CDR3 is TGCGCCAGCAGCTTGTATACTAGCGGGAGTCACGAGCAGTACTTC.

The chain employs TRBV9 and TRBJ1-4; 12 bases are a match to TRBD1. Trimming removed 9 bases from V and 4 bases from J; junction bases left unmatched: 10. The CDR3 runs to 16 residues. The germline CDR1 and CDR2 sequences are SGDLS and YYNGEE. This chain's CDR3 is CAKPGQGAPSNEKLFF. The CDR3 bases are TGTGCCAAGCCGGGACAGGGGGCCCCGAGTAATGAAAAACTGTTTTTT.

V is TRBV30 and J is TRBJ2-3, with TRBD2 matching 7 bases. This CDR3 has 15 residues. Looked up from germline, CDR1 is GTSNPN and CDR2 is SVGIG (reference sequence). Germline trimming cut 0 bases from V and 4 bases from J; bases unmatched to any gene: 7. DNA of the CDR3: TGTGCCTGGAGTGTAGCGGGACCCGGGGCAGATACGCAGTATTTT. As protein: CAWSVAGPGADTQYF.

The chain is built from TRBV11-3 and TRBJ1-1; possibly TRBD1 for D (5 bases). CDR1 and CDR2 from the germline V gene are SGHNT and YENEEA. This CDR3 comprises 15 residues. V was pared by 5 bases and J by 0 bases, with 13 bases between. The CDR3, as DNA: TGTGCCAGCAGCCGGGGCCGGGGGGTGAACACTGAAGCTTTCTTT. Translated: CASSRGRGVNTEAFF.